The 13 T cell receptor beta chains in this list originate from one sample, sequenced in a study of Graves' ophthalmopathy and Graves' hyperthyroidism. Researchers took RNA transcripts and amplified TCR beta CDR3 regions from them. After a first-round RT-PCR with HTBI primers, a second-round multiplex PCR was run. TCRdb fed the multiplex PCR reads into MiXCR, producing one record per CDR3 protein. The sample lists about 740,000 distinct CDR3 sequences; 40% were seen once. What was sequenced was peripheral blood. These receptors were obtained from an adult man with Graves' ophthalmopathy.

The sample holds many counts of this clonotype. The V gene is TRBV19, the J gene TRBJ2-7, with TRBD1 matching 11 bases. Unmatched junction bases numbered 2, after V lost 4 bases and J lost 6 bases. This CDR3 has 13 residues. Germline V gene data show CDR1 as LNHDA and CDR2 as SQIVND (reference sequence). CDR3 in amino acids: CASSTGTGGEQYF. DNA of the CDR3: TGTGCCAGTAGTACTGGGACAGGGGGCGAGCAGTACTTC.

The chain uses TRBV9 and TRBJ2-3; 9 nucleotides match TRBD2. Germline V gene sequence: CDR1 SGDLS, CDR2 YYNGEE. Losses at the gene ends were 0 bases for V and 0 bases for J; bases not matched to a gene: 2. This CDR3 region has 16 residues. The CDR3 is CASSVGSGGSTDTQYF. For the CDR3, the DNA is TGTGCCAGCAGCGTAGGGAGCGGGGGGAGCACAGATACGCAGTATTTT.

The chain uses TRBV20-1 and TRBJ2-7; 16 positions agree with TRBD2. This CDR3 is built from 16 residues. The V segment lost 3 bases and the J segment 2 bases; nucleotides outside the gene matches: 4. From germline, CDR1 is DFQATT and CDR2 SNEGSKA (reference sequence). The CDR3 DNA reads TGCAGTGCTAGGGGACTAGCGGGAGGGCCGACCTACGAGCAGTACTTC. Protein sequence: CSARGLAGGPTYEQYF.

As regards this clonotype: At one end the junction does not follow the germline gene, possibly because of a read error. The chain couples TRBV7-8 to TRBJ2-5, with a tentative D call TRBD1 (6 bases). This CDR3 contains 14 residues. The germline CDR1 and CDR2 sequences are SGHVS and FQNEAQ. The CDR3 is CASSLNRGQGTQYF. The CDR3 DNA reads as TGTGCCAGCAGCTTAAACCGGGGACAAGGGACCCAGTACTTC.

The chain carries TRBV7-9 and TRBJ2-7, with D perhaps matching TRBD2 (6 bases). V was trimmed by 2 bases and J by 5 bases, leaving 19 bases between them. The CDR3 spans 16 residues. The germline gives CDR1 SEHNR, CDR2 FQNEAQ (reference sequence). Written as DNA, the CDR3 is TGTGCCAGCAGCTTAAAGCGGGCTTTAGGGTTTGACGAGCAGTACTTC. It is translated as CASSLKRALGFDEQYF.

This chain links TRBV20-1 with TRBJ1-1, with D possibly matching TRBD1 (5 bases). V lost 8 bases to trimming and J lost 5 bases, with 12 bases between them. Per the germline V gene, CDR1 is DFQATT and CDR2 is SNEGSKA (reference sequence). The CDR3 extends over 11 amino acids. The chain's CDR3 is CSPLGGTEAFF. The CDR3 DNA is TGCAGTCCCCTTGGGGGAACTGAAGCTTTCTTT.

The rearrangement joins TRBV29-1 to TRBJ1-3, with 7 bases fitting TRBD1. Per germline, CDR1 SQVTM and CDR2 ANQGSEA. V was pared by 5 bases and J by 3 bases, with 4 bases of the junction left unmatched. The CDR3 consists of 13 residues. The CDR3 nucleotides read TGCAGCGTTCCGACAGGGAATGGAAACACCATATATTTT. Protein: CSVPTGNGNTIYF.

V is TRBV12-3 or TRBV12-4 and J is TRBJ1-2; D gene uncertain. The V gene lost 2 bases and the J gene lost 4 bases, with 11 bases spanning the gap. The CDR3 spans 14 residues. The CDR3 sequence is CASSLHRSGYGYTF. Here the CDR3 DNA reads TGTGCCAGCAGTTTACACCGCTCGGGCTATGGCTACACCTTC.

This clonotype was counted a few times. This chain connects TRBV6-1 to TRBJ1-5; D may be TRBD1 (5 bases). Per the germline V gene, CDR1 is MNHNS and CDR2 is SASEGT. The CDR3 consists of 15 residues. Trimming took off 6 bases at V and 4 bases at J, with 16 bases between the two ends. The CDR3 loop is CASSAVGTKNQPQHF. The CDR3 nucleotides are TGTGCCAGCAGCGCCGTCGGGACGAAAAATCAGCCCCAGCATTTT.

This clonotype has only a few counts. The rearrangement uses TRBV7-9 and TRBJ2-2; D is possibly TRBD2 (6 bases). The V gene's germline CDR1 is SEHNR and CDR2 FQNEAQ (reference sequence). The CDR3 runs to 17 residues. Trimming pared 6 bases from V and 1 base from J, leaving 18 bases between. In nucleotides, the CDR3 is TGTGCCAGCAGTTTCCACACCGCGGGATGGAACACCGGGGAGCTGTTTTTT. Protein product: CASSFHTAGWNTGELFF.

The genes are TRBV3-1 and TRBJ1-2, with a tentative D call TRBD1 (5 bases). CDR3 length: 11 amino acids. The germline V gene has CDR1 LGHDT and CDR2 YNNKEL (reference sequence). Trimming took off 10 bases at V and 9 bases at J, with 15 bases between the two ends. The CDR3 spells CATVQADRYTF. In nucleotides, the CDR3 is TGTGCCACCGTACAGGCGGATCGCTACACCTTC.

J is TRBJ2-7 and V is TRBV20-1; D perhaps matches TRBD2 (5 bases). Germline CDR1 reads DFQATT; CDR2 reads SNEGSKA (reference sequence). This CDR3 has 13 amino acids. V was cut by 5 bases and J by 2 bases, with 13 bases left in between. CDR3 in DNA: TGCAGTGCTGTCATAGCGAGCACCTACGAGCAGTACTTC. Its protein is CSAVIASTYEQYF.

This clonotype was observed many times. The V call is TRBV11-2, the J call TRBJ2-7; no firm D call. CDR3 length equals 13 residues. Trimming cost V 0 bases and J 2 bases, with 5 bases left between them. Germline values: CDR1 SGHAT, CDR2 FQNNGV. CDR3 sequence reads: CASSLEEAYEQYF. The CDR3 nucleotides read TGTGCCAGCAGCTTAGAAGAAGCCTACGAGCAGTACTTC.